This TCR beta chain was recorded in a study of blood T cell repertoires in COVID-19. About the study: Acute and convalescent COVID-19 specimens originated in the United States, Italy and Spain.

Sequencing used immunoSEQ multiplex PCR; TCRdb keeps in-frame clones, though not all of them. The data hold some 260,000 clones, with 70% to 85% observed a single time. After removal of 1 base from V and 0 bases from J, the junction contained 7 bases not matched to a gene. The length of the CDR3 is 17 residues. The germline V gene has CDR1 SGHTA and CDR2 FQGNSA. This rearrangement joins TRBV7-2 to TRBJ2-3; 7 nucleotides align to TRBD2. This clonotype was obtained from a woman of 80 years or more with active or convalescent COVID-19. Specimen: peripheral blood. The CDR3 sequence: CASSLGLAVASTDTQYF. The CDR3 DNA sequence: TGTGCCAGCAGCTTAGGCCTAGCGGTTGCTAGCACAGATACGCAGTATTTT.